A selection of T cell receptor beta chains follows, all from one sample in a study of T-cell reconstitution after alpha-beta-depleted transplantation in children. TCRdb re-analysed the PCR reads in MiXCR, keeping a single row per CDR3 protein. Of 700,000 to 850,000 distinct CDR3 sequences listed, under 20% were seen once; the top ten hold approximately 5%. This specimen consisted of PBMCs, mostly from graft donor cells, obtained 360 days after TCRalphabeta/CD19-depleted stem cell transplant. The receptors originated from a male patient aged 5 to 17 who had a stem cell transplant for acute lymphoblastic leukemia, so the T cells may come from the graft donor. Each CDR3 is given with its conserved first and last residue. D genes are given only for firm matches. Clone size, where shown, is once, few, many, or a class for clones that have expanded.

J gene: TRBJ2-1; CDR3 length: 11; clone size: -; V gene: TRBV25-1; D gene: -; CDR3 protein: CASSMGWEQFF; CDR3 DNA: TGTGCCAGCAGTATGGGCTGGGAGCAGTTCTTC
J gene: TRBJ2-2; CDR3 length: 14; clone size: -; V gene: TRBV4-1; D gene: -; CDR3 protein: CASSRASSSGELFF; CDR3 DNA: TGCGCCAGCAGCCGCGCTAGCAGCTCCGGGGAGCTGTTTTTT
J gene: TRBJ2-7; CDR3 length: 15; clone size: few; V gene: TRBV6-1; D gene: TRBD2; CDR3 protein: CASSEALAGFYEQYF; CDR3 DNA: TGTGCCAGCAGTGAAGCCCTAGCGGGATTCTACGAGCAGTACTTC
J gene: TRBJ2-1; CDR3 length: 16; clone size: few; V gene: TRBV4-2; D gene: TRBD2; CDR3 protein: CASSLDRTSGRNEQFF; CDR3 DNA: TGTGCCAGCAGCCTCGACCGGACTAGCGGGAGAAATGAGCAGTTCTTC
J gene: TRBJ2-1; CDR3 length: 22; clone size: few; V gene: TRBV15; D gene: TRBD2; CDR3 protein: CATSRNRDQRTSGVGGIYEQFF; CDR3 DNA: TGTGCCACCAGCAGAAATCGGGACCAAAGGACTAGCGGGGTCGGGGGTATTTATGAGCAGTTCTTC
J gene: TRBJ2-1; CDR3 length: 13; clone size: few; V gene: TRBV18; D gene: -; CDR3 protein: CASSPAGIDEQFF; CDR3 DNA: TGTGCCAGCTCACCAGCGGGAATCGATGAGCAGTTCTTC
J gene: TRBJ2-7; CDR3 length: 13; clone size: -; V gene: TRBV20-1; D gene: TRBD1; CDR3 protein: CSAGTGRLYEQYF; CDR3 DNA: TGCAGTGCCGGGACAGGCCGTCTTTACGAGCAGTACTTC
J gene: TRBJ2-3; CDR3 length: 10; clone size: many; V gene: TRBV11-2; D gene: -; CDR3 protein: CASAWDTQYF; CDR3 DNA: TGTGCCAGCGCCTGGGATACGCAGTATTTT
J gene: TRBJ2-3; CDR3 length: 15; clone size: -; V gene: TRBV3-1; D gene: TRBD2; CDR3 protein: CASSQDQLAGDTQYF; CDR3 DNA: TGTGCCAGCAGCCAGGACCAACTAGCGGGAGATACGCAGTATTTT
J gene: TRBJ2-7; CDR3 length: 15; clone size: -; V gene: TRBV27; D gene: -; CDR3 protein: CASSLWGTSMNEQYF; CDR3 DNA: TGTGCCAGCAGTTTATGGGGGACCTCAATGAACGAGCAGTACTTC
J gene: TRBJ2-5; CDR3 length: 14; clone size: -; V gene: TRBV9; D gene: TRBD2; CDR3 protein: CASNSGRASETQYF; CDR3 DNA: TGTGCCAGCAACAGCGGGAGGGCCAGCGAGACCCAGTACTTC
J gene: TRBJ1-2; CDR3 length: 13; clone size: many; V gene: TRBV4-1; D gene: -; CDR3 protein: CASSPTEGLGYTF; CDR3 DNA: TGCGCCAGCAGCCCGACTGAGGGTTTAGGCTACACCTTC
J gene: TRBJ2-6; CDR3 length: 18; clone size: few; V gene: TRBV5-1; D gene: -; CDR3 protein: CASSLFYKGASGANVLTF; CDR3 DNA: TGCGCCAGCAGCTTGTTCTATAAGGGTGCGTCTGGGGCCAACGTCCTGACTTTC
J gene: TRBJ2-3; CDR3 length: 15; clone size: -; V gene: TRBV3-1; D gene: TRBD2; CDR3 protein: CASRQIGGGTDTQYF; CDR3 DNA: TGTGCCAGCAGGCAAATCGGGGGGGGCACAGATACGCAGTATTTT
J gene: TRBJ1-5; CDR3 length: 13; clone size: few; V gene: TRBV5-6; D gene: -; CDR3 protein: CASGSSGNQPQHF; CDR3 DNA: TGTGCCAGCGGTAGCAGCGGCAATCAGCCCCAGCATTTT
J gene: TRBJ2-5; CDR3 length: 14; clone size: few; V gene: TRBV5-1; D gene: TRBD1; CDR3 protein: CASNQQGSSETQYF; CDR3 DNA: TGCGCCAGCAATCAACAGGGGAGTTCCGAGACCCAGTACTTC
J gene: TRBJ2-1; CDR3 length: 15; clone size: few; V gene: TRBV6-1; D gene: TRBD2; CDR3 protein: CASSKGLAVKHEQFF; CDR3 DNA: TGTGCCAGCAGTAAAGGACTAGCGGTAAAGCATGAGCAGTTCTTC
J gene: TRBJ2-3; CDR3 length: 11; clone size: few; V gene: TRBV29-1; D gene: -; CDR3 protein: CSVEMPDTQYF; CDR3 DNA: TGCAGCGTTGAAATGCCAGATACGCAGTATTTT
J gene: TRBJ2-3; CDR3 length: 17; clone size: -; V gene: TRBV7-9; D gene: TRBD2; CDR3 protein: CASGETSGRRSTDTQYF; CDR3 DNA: TGTGCCAGCGGGGAGACTAGCGGGAGAAGATCCACAGATACGCAGTATTTT
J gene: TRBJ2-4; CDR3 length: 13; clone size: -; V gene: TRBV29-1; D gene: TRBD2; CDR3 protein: CSGGGSGRDIQYF; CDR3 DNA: TGCAGCGGGGGAGGTAGCGGGAGAGACATTCAGTACTTC
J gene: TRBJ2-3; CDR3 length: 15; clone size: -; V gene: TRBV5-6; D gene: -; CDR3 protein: CASSLSQYLTDTQYF; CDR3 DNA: TGTGCCAGCAGCTTGTCCCAATACCTCACAGATACGCAGTATTTT
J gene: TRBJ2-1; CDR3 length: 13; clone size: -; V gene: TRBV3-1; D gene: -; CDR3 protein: CASSRILNAEQFF; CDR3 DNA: TGTGCCAGCAGCCGAATTCTAAATGCGGAGCAGTTCTTC
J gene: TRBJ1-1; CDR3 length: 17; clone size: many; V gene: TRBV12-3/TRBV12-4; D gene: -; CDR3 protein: CASSLGAPAFMNTEAFF; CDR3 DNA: TGTGCCAGCAGTTTAGGAGCTCCCGCATTTATGAACACTGAAGCTTTCTTT
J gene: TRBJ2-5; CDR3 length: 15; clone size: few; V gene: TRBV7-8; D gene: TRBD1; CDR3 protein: CASSLYGQGLETQYF; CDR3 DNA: TGTGCCAGCAGCTTATATGGACAGGGGCTAGAGACCCAGTACTTC